This T cell receptor (beta chain) was sequenced during a study of shared clonotypes between healthy human individuals. Study information: The study used three CD4 naive, three CD4 memory, two CD8 naive and one CD8 memory plate per donor.

CDR3 length equals 15 residues. Germline values: CDR1 GTSNPN, CDR2 SVGIG (reference sequence). After removal of 2 bases from V and 1 base from J, the junction contained 3 bases not matched to a gene. Using immunoSEQ multiplex PCR, the repertoire was profiled, and TCRdb retains in-frame clones only, with some absent. The repertoire holds fewer than 3 million clones, with about 90% as singletons. The clonotype originates from a man aged 18-30 years in good health. Some clones in this sample may be carry-over from other donors' samples. Material: naive CD4+ T cells from PBMCs. Subset noted: CD45RA+ positively selected. J is TRBJ1-5 and V is TRBV30; 9 bases align to TRBD1. The DNA of the CDR3 is TGTGCCTGGAGTCTCGGGACAGGGAGCAATCAGCCCCAGCATTTT. Protein product: CAWSLGTGSNQPQHF.